These T cell receptor beta chains were read from a single sample in a study of blood T cell repertoires in COVID-19. Generated by immunoSEQ multiplex PCR, the TCRdb table keeps only in-frame clones and is missing some. The table includes around 170,000 clones, 83% detected once. Sequenced sample: peripheral blood. Receptors were obtained from a woman aged 65 to 85 with COVID-19, enrolled during active disease. Both conserved end residues are part of each CDR3. The D gene is left open where the match is weak. The size entry is marked missing in some rows and otherwise reads once, few, many or a size class.

.,TRBV5-6,TRBJ1-2,15,TRBD1,TGTGCCAGCAGCTTGGACAGGGGGAGTAACTATGGCTACACCTTC,CASSLDRGSNYGYTF
.,TRBV2,TRBJ2-3,14,TRBD2,TGTGCCAGCAGAGAGCGGGAGCGCACAGATACGCAGTATTTT,CASRERERTDTQYF
.,TRBV2,TRBJ1-5,14,TRBD1,TGTGCCACCGTCCGGGACAGGGAGTTGCAGCCCCAGCATTTT,CATVRDRELQPQHF
.,TRBV6-4,TRBJ2-5,13,.,TGTGCCAGTGACCGACTCGCTAGTTTGCCCCAGTACTTC,CASDRLASLPQYF
once,TRBV6-6,TRBJ2-7,23,TRBD2,TGTGCCAGCAGCTTGGGAAGGGAAACCGGGACTAGCGGGAGGTCCCTCCCTCCCTACGAGCAGTACTTC,CASSLGRETGTSGRSLPPYEQYF
.,TRBV11-2,TRBJ1-1,12,.,TGTGCCAGCAGCTTCCAGGGCGCTGAAGCTTTCTTT,CASSFQGAEAFF
few,TRBV28,TRBJ2-7,14,TRBD1,TGTGCCAGCCTTACAGGGGGCAGCTCCTACGAGCAGTACTTC,CASLTGGSSYEQYF
.,TRBV4-1,TRBJ2-5,18,TRBD2,TGCGCCAGCAGCCAGGCCCCGGGACTAGCGGGAGGGCGCGAGACCCAGTACTTC,CASSQAPGLAGGRETQYF
.,TRBV3-1/TRBV3-2,TRBJ1-1,15,.,TGTGCCAGCAGCCCGATACAGTCACGGAACACTGAAGCTTTCTTT,CASSPIQSRNTEAFF
.,TRBV3-1/TRBV3-2,TRBJ2-2,14,.,TGTGCCAGCAGACCAGGGCCGAACACCGGGGAGCTGTTTTTT,CASRPGPNTGELFF
.,TRBV19,TRBJ2-1,13,TRBD2,TGTGCCAGTAGTATATTCGGGGGGTCCGAGCAGTTCTTC,CASSIFGGSEQFF
.,TRBV5-1,TRBJ1-3,14,.,TGCGCCAGCCGACAGGAAGCCTCTGGAAACACCATATATTTT,CASRQEASGNTIYF
.,TRBV6-5,TRBJ1-3,13,.,TGTGCCAGCATTTGGACTCTCGAGAACACCATATATTTT,CASIWTLENTIYF
few,TRBV7-2,TRBJ2-5,13,TRBD1,TGTGCCAGCAGCCCCAGGGGGATTGAGACCCAGTACTTC,CASSPRGIETQYF
once,TRBV28,TRBJ1-5,14,.,TGTGCCAGCAGTTACTCATCAGGGAACCAGCCCCAGCATTTT,CASSYSSGNQPQHF
.,TRBV28,TRBJ2-3,15,.,TGTGCCAGCAGTTTGCGCGGAGCTAGCACAGATACGCAGTATTTT,CASSLRGASTDTQYF
once,TRBV19,TRBJ2-2,20,.,TGTGCCAGTAGTATGCTGAGGGGTGGGAGGTCGAGGGGGAACACCGGGGAGCTGTTTTTT,CASSMLRGGRSRGNTGELFF
.,TRBV6-1,TRBJ2-3,12,TRBD2,TGTGCCAGCAGTGAATCAGCGGGAGGGCAGTATTTT,CASSESAGGQYF
.,TRBV4-3,TRBJ2-1,15,.,TGCGCCAGCAGCCAGGCCATTACCGACTACAATGAGCAGTTCTTC,CASSQAITDYNEQFF
.,TRBV28,TRBJ1-1,14,.,TGTGCCAGCAGTCCATACAAACAGAACACTGAAGCTTTCTTT,CASSPYKQNTEAFF
once,TRBV19,TRBJ1-1,16,TRBD1,TGTGCCAGTAGTATGCGACAGGGGGCTTTGAACACTGAAGCTTTCTTT,CASSMRQGALNTEAFF
.,TRBV6-5,TRBJ1-2,13,TRBD1,TGTGCCAGCAGTCGGACAGGGTTTGGAGGCTACACCTTC,CASSRTGFGGYTF
.,TRBV28,TRBJ1-3,16,.,TGTGCCAGCAGTGTTGGGGGCGAAATCTCTGGAAACACCATATATTTT,CASSVGGEISGNTIYF
.,TRBV11-3,TRBJ1-4,15,.,TGTGCCAGCAGCTTAGTTCGGGGGGAGGAGGAAAAACTGTTTTTT,CASSLVRGEEEKLFF
many,TRBV5-5,TRBJ2-1,15,.,TGTGCCAGCAGCTTGGGACAGAGCATCTACAATGAGCAGTTCTTC,CASSLGQSIYNEQFF
.,TRBV28,TRBJ1-5,14,TRBD1,TGTGCCAGCAGTAACGGACCACAGGGGCAGCCCCAGCATTTT,CASSNGPQGQPQHF
.,TRBV6-5,TRBJ1-6,16,.,TGTGCCAGCAGTTACTCGTCGGGCTCCTATAATTCACCCCTCCACTTT,CASSYSSGSYNSPLHF
.,TRBV7-3,TRBJ2-2,15,TRBD1,TGTGCCAGCAGCGGCGTCGCGGGACAGGCCGGGGAGCTGTTTTTT,CASSGVAGQAGELFF
few,TRBV18,TRBJ2-2,15,.,TGTGCCAGCTCAAGCCTCCCGCACAACACCGGGGAGCTGTTTTTT,CASSSLPHNTGELFF
once,TRBV28,TRBJ2-5,15,.,TGTGCCAGCAGTTCTAGGGGACAAGCAGAAGAGACCCAGTACTTC,CASSSRGQAEETQYF
.,TRBV7-8,TRBJ2-7,18,TRBD2,TGTGCCAGCAGCTTAGCGGGACAGTTCATTAGCGGGGGCTACGAGCAGTACTTC,CASSLAGQFISGGYEQYF
.,TRBV29-1,TRBJ2-5,13,TRBD1,TGCAGCGTTGACTGGACAGGGAAAGAGACCCAGTACTTC,CSVDWTGKETQYF
.,TRBV6-5,TRBJ2-1,10,.,TGTGCCAGCAGTACTCCAGACTATTTCTTC,CASSTPDYFF
.,TRBV18,TRBJ1-1,14,.,TGTGCCAGCTCCGAACGCGGGGGGCAGACTGAAGCTTTCTTT,CASSERGGQTEAFF
.,TRBV29-1,TRBJ2-7,13,.,TGCAGCGTTGTTTCTGGGGCGCGGTACGAGCAGTACTTC,CSVVSGARYEQYF
once,TRBV5-4,TRBJ2-2,17,TRBD1,TGTGCCAGCAGCAACCCTACACAGGGGGTTGGCACCGGGGAGCTGTTTTTT,CASSNPTQGVGTGELFF
.,TRBV28,TRBJ2-1,16,TRBD1,TGTGCCAGCAGTCCCCTTAGGGACAGGGGTAACAATGAGCAGTTCTTC,CASSPLRDRGNNEQFF
.,TRBV24-1,TRBJ2-2,15,.,TGTGCCACCAGTACAGGAGATCTGAACACCGGGGAGCTGTTTTTT,CATSTGDLNTGELFF
.,TRBV29-1,TRBJ2-1,16,TRBD2,TGCAGCTCGCGGACTAGCGGGGGGGGTTTGTTGACGGTGCAGTTCTTC,CSSRTSGGGLLTVQFF
.,TRBV6-6,TRBJ2-1,13,.,TGTGCCAGCAGTTCCGGGGTATACAATGAGCAGTTCTTC,CASSSGVYNEQFF
.,TRBV5-4,TRBJ2-7,15,TRBD2,TGTGCCAGCAGCTTGTCTGGGACTAGCGGATACGAGCAGTACTTC,CASSLSGTSGYEQYF
.,TRBV5-1,TRBJ1-5,13,.,TGCGCCAGCAGCTTGTCCGGGAGCGAGCCCCAGCATTTT,CASSLSGSEPQHF
.,TRBV3-1/TRBV3-2,TRBJ2-7,15,TRBD2,TGTGCCAGCAGCCAAGGTTTACTAGCGGGGAGGAGGGAGTACTTC,CASSQGLLAGRREYF
once,TRBV5-1,TRBJ2-3,16,.,TGCGCCAGCAGCTTCTTAGGGGACTCGGGCACAGATACGCAGTATTTT,CASSFLGDSGTDTQYF
.,TRBV6-5,TRBJ2-2,15,TRBD1,TGTGCCAGCAGTCCTCGGACAGGGTCCACCGGGGAGCTGTTTTTT,CASSPRTGSTGELFF
.,TRBV9,TRBJ1-2,16,TRBD1,TGTGCCAGCAGCCCTCTCTCAGGGACAGGGGTTTATGGCTACACCTTC,CASSPLSGTGVYGYTF
.,TRBV7-2,TRBJ2-7,14,TRBD1,TGTGCCAGCAGCGCGGACAGGGGCCCACGCGAGCAGTACTTC,CASSADRGPREQYF
.,TRBV9,TRBJ1-2,17,.,TGTGCCAGCAGCGTAGGGGGCGCGGGGGGAGCTAACTATGGCTACACCTTC,CASSVGGAGGANYGYTF
.,TRBV19,TRBJ2-5,15,.,TGTGCCAGTAGTGCCGATTACATGTACCAAGAGACCCAGTACTTC,CASSADYMYQETQYF
once,TRBV5-1,TRBJ2-5,16,TRBD2,TGCGCCAGCAGCTTCGGACTAGCGGGAGGGTCAGAGACCCAGTACTTC,CASSFGLAGGSETQYF
.,TRBV19,TRBJ2-3,14,.,TGTGCCAGTAGTATGGGGCTTTCCGTAGATACGCAGTATTTT,CASSMGLSVDTQYF
.,TRBV6-5,TRBJ1-4,14,TRBD1,TGTGCCAGCAGTCATGGACAGGGCTGGGGAAAACTGTTTTTT,CASSHGQGWGKLFF
.,TRBV7-2,TRBJ2-1,15,TRBD2,TGTGCCAGCAGTTTGTTAGGGGCTAGCGGGAATGAGCAGTTCTTC,CASSLLGASGNEQFF
.,TRBV3-1/TRBV3-2,TRBJ1-2,14,TRBD1,TGTGCCAGCAGACAAACAACAGGGGAAGGCGGCTACACCTTC,CASRQTTGEGGYTF
few,TRBV28,TRBJ1-5,12,.,TGTGCCAGCAGTCCGCCTGCCGGGCCCCAGCATTTT,CASSPPAGPQHF
.,TRBV12-5,TRBJ1-2,15,TRBD1,TGTGCTAGTGGTCCGAAGCAAAGGGACAGGTGGGGCTACACCTTC,CASGPKQRDRWGYTF
.,TRBV3-1/TRBV3-2,TRBJ2-1,16,TRBD2,TGTGCCAGCAGCCAGGCCGGACTAGGGAGAGTCAATGAGCAGTTCTTC,CASSQAGLGRVNEQFF
few,TRBV12-3/TRBV12-4,TRBJ1-1,13,.,TGTGCCAGCAGCCGACCGGACTTTCTGACAGCTTTCTTT,CASSRPDFLTAFF
once,TRBV7-2,TRBJ1-6,16,.,TGTGCCAGCAGCTGGGGGGGAGTAAGGGGTAATTCACCCCTCCACTTT,CASSWGGVRGNSPLHF
.,TRBV27,TRBJ2-2,15,.,TGTGCCAGCAGTTCCTGGACGGGAAACACCGGGGAGCTGTTTTTT,CASSSWTGNTGELFF